Sequencing of this TCR beta chain was carried out in a study of metastatic and nonmetastatic thyroid tumors (dated by TCRdb to about 2020). About the full investigation: Repertoires were compared across peripheral blood and tumor or nodule tissue samples from malignant and benign thyroid patients. The paper as a whole reports these results and caveats: TCR beta diversity was reported as significantly higher in malignant tumors than in benign nodules, in both blood and tumor samples.

Libraries were constructed by PCR. Sequencing used an Illumina HiSeq 4000. High-throughput sequencing was used to profile the TCR beta-chain CDR3 region of each patient. The paper's processing steps were these. A classifier to discriminate distant-metastatic papillary thyroid cancer patients was built from CDR3 differences across clinicopathological groups. The Shannon index was used to assess repertoire diversity, and the Morisita-Horn index was used to assess tumor-blood repertoire similarity. In TCRdb, the public reads were trimmed at Q25 with fastp and aligned with MiXCR, with productive beta chains retained. These V and J calls originate from TCRdb's pipeline instead of the authors' own analysis. This sample comprises 30,000 to 35,000 clones, roughly 30% of them detected only once. The ten largest clones take up around 30% of the sample. Trimming at the junction amounts to 4 bases on V and 0 bases on J, and the germline ends lie 11 bases apart. The CDR3 covers 14 residues, taking in both the cysteine and the phenylalanine. Only CDR3 DNA is held: 42 bases, read in frame from base 1. Per the germline V gene (reference sequence), DFQATT is the CDR1 and SNEGSKA is the CDR2.

To note about this clone: The clone's antigen remains unknown. Base-call qualities are not available, and no considerably larger clone is one nucleotide away.

No patient had received any treatment before thyroid surgery. Using T-cell receptor beta sequencing, the study looked back at clinical samples from patients collected from about 2011 to 2019. In this chain, TRBV20-1 is recombined with TRBJ2-3; no confident D gene assignment can be made. The receptor was derived from a female donor with papillary thyroid cancer or a benign thyroid nodule (not recorded which). Some clones in this sample may be carry-over from other donors' samples. The sample comprised blood. The DNA sequence follows: TGCAGTGCTACCGGGCCCTTAAGCACAGATACGCAGTATTTT. It codes for CSATGPLSTDTQYF.